This T cell receptor beta chain was profiled in a study of blood T cell repertoires in COVID-19. Study overall: The United States, Italy and Spain provided the acute and convalescent COVID-19 samples. T cells, B-cell-depleted T cells, or PBMCs supplied cDNA or gDNA.

With V trimmed by 2 bases and J by 4 bases, 4 bases remained unmatched. This CDR3 comprises 14 residues. Germline V gene sequence: CDR1 SGHRS, CDR2 YFSETQ. Original processing methods: Researchers report that nucleated cell counts were estimated from reference gene primer amplification. Some clones are missing from TCRdb's copy, which holds only in-frame ones; the method was immunoSEQ multiplex PCR. The V and J calls and clone size are taken from that table; D and trimming were inferred from the DNA. The sample consists of roughly 160,000 clones, roughly 88% of them appearing once. This sequence originates from a woman aged 60-75 years with acute or convalescent COVID-19. This rearrangement joins TRBV5-1 to TRBJ1-1, with 8 bases aligning to TRBD1. The sequenced sample consisted of peripheral blood. The CDR3 DNA follows: TGCGCCAGCAGCTTAGATGGACAGGGCACTGAAGCTTTCTTT. This codes for CASSLDGQGTEAFF.